There are many counts of the clone carrying this T cell receptor (beta chain). Antigen: not known. The entry originates in a study of regulatory T cells in long-lasting Graves disease. Construction of the TCR beta libraries employed iRepertoire HTBI primers in conjunction with Arm-PCR of CDR3 regions. TCRdb reprocessed the multiplex PCR reads with MiXCR, giving one entry per CDR3 protein. The table lists 250,000 or so distinct CDR3 sequences, around 20% of them singletons, with about 15% in the top ten. Germline CDR1 MNHEY, CDR2 SVGAGI. The CDR3 length is 14 residues. The ends were cut back, 2 bases at V and 6 bases at J, with 14 bases in the middle. Indicated time point: newly diagnosed GD, antithyroid drugs for less than 3 months. Making the TCR library involved RNA that had been extracted from PBMCs. The authors drew approximately 9 milliliters of peripheral blood into EDTA tubes. Regarding the study as a whole: Whereas approximately 980 public clonotypes were shared by new patients, persistent patients shared more, at 2,741. Favoring TRBV28, TRBJ1-2 and TRBJ2-5 was a feature seen in persistent disease. Because few samples were included, accuracy may have been lower.

The source is a female donor with Graves disease. This specimen was peripheral blood mononuclear cells (PBMCs), taken at new diagnosis, from a patient treated with antithyroid drugs. The chain is built from TRBV6-5 and TRBJ2-7; D is unresolved. The chain's CDR3 is CASSYVGSTREQYF. The CDR3 nucleotides are TGTGCCAGCAGTTACGTAGGATCTACACGCGAGCAGTACTTC.